These 25 T cell receptor beta chains came from one sample sequenced in a study of T cell responses to AZD1222 COVID-19 vaccine. Sequencing used immunoSEQ multiplex PCR; TCRdb keeps in-frame clones, though not all of them. Counted here are some 78,000 clones, roughly four fifths occurring once; the ten biggest clones make up approximately 1.4%. The sequencing here drew on peripheral blood, taken 28 days after the second AZD1222 dose. Every receptor here comes from an adult who received the AZD1222 COVID-19 vaccine.

The chain has TRBV7-2 and TRBJ2-2; D uncertain. The ends were cut back, 1 base at V and 3 bases at J, with 9 bases in the middle. The CDR3 is made up of 15 amino acids. Germline loops: CDR1 SGHTA, CDR2 FQGNSA. The CDR3 DNA is TGTGCCAGCAGCTTAGATAATTTTCACACCGGGGAGCTGTTTTTT. Protein: CASSLDNFHTGELFF.

This chain uses TRBV2 with TRBJ2-1, with 7 nucleotides matching TRBD1. J lost 1 base, V lost 2 bases, and 2 bases had no gene match. In germline, CDR1 is SNHLY, CDR2 FYNNEI. The CDR3 totals 15 residues. The DNA of the CDR3 is TGTGCCAGCAGTGAAATGGGACAGTCCTACAATGAGCAGTTCTTC. Amino acid sequence: CASSEMGQSYNEQFF.

The J gene is TRBJ1-5, the V gene TRBV7-9; D not resolved. V was shortened by 6 bases and J by 1 base, with 13 bases between the two germline ends. The CDR3 sequence is 15 residues long. Per the germline V gene, CDR1 is SEHNR and CDR2 is FQNEAQ (reference sequence). The CDR3 coding sequence is TGTGCCAGCAGACGTCAAGACGGAAGCAATCAGCCCCAGCATTTT. Translating it yields CASRRQDGSNQPQHF. Full variable domain (rest looked up from reference TRBV7-9 and TRBJ1-5): DTGVSQNPRHKITKRGQNVTFRCDPISEHNRLYWYRQTLGQGPEFLTYFQNEAQLEKSRLLSDRFSAERPKGSFSTLEIQRTEQGDSAMYLCASRRQDGSNQPQHFGDGTRLSIL.

The gene calls are TRBV6-2 or TRBV6-3 and TRBJ1-1; no clear D gene. The CDR3 loop spans 15 amino acids. The V gene lost 0 bases and the J gene lost 0 bases, with 8 bases spanning the gap. Germline V gives CDR1 MNHEY, CDR2 SVGEGT. CDR3 bases: TGTGCCAGCAGTTACTCGTCGGGAATGAACACTGAAGCTTTCTTT. Translating it yields CASSYSSGMNTEAFF.

The table lists this clone with a count of one. The V gene is TRBV30, the J gene TRBJ2-1; D is perhaps TRBD1 (6 bases). Germline V gene data show CDR1 as GTSNPN and CDR2 as SVGIG (reference sequence). Trimming took off 3 bases at V and 7 bases at J, with 10 bases between the two ends. The CDR3 contains 12 residues. The CDR3 coding sequence is TGTGCCTGGAGGGACAGAAAGAATGAGCAGTTCTTC. Protein sequence: CAWRDRKNEQFF.

V gene TRBV5-6 combines with J gene TRBJ2-5; 8 bases are shared with TRBD2. The V gene end was trimmed by 3 bases and the J gene end by 4 bases; junction bases not matched to a gene: 11. The germline gives CDR1 SGHDT, CDR2 YYEEEE. There are 16 residues in the CDR3. The CDR3 nucleotides are TGTGCCAGCAGCTCTCAAGCGGGAGCGGAGGGAGAGACCCAGTACTTC. This sequence encodes CASSSQAGAEGETQYF.

This clone came up a few times. J is TRBJ1-4 and V is TRBV6-5, with 9 bases identical to TRBD1. Germline CDR1 and CDR2: MNHEY and SVGAGI. The trim removed 6 bases at V and 6 bases at J, leaving 8 bases unmatched. This CDR3 has 15 residues. The CDR3, as DNA: TGTGCCAGCAGCGATCCGGGACAGGGATATGAAAAACTGTTTTTT. Amino acid sequence: CASSDPGQGYEKLFF.

Here the CDR3 reads CASSKTTGNTEAFF. Here the CDR3 DNA reads TGTGCCAGCAGTAAGACGACAGGGAACACTGAAGCTTTCTTT. The rearrangement joins TRBV11-3 to TRBJ1-1, with a tentative D call TRBD1 (6 bases). The V gene lost 6 bases and the J gene lost 1 base, with 12 bases spanning the gap. The CDR3 extends over 14 amino acids. CDR1 is SGHNT, CDR2 YENEEA, per germline.

This chain uses TRBV24-1 with TRBJ1-4; no clear D gene. The CDR3 has 14 residues. Deletions cut 7 bases from V and 0 bases from J, with 8 bases between. Per the germline V gene, CDR1 is KGHDR and CDR2 is SFDVKD. The CDR3 DNA reads as TGTGCCACCAGCCAAGGTGCAACTAATGAAAAACTGTTTTTT. It specifies CATSQGATNEKLFF.

This sequence joins TRBV5-4 and TRBJ2-5, with D possibly TRBD2 on 6 matching bases. Per the germline V gene, CDR1 is SGHNT and CDR2 is YYREEE (reference sequence). Trimming removed 2 bases from V and 1 base from J, with 9 bases in between. There are 14 residues in the CDR3. In nucleotides, the CDR3 is TGTGCCAGCAGCTTCGGTAGCGGCCAAGAGACCCAGTACTTC. Protein sequence: CASSFGSGQETQYF.

The chain couples TRBV15 to TRBJ1-1; no reliable D call. This CDR3 spans 13 amino acids. The germline gives CDR1 LNHNV, CDR2 YYDKDF (reference sequence). The V gene lost 5 bases and the J gene lost 5 bases, with 12 bases spanning the gap. The CDR3 DNA follows: TGTGCCACCAGCTCTCCGTCCAATACTGAAGCTTTCTTT. Protein: CATSSPSNTEAFF. The entire variable domain, with the rest obtained from reference TRBV15 and TRBJ1-1, is as follows: DAMVIQNPRYQVTQFGKPVTLSCSQTLNHNVMYWYQQKSSQAPKLLFHYYDKDFNNEADTPDNFQSRRPNTSFCFLDIRSPGLGDTAMYLCATSSPSNTEAFFGQGTRLTVV.

The chain joins TRBV27 to TRBJ1-6, with 7 bases identical to TRBD1. With V trimmed by 8 bases and J by 6 bases, 4 bases remained unmatched. The germline V gene has CDR1 MNHEY and CDR2 SMNVEV (reference sequence). The CDR3 loop spans 13 amino acids. This chain's CDR3 is CASRDSGNSPLHF. The CDR3 DNA reads TGTGCCAGCCGGGACAGCGGTAATTCACCCCTCCACTTT.

This sequence joins TRBV7-2 and TRBJ2-1, with a tentative D call TRBD2 (6 bases). CDR1 and CDR2 (germline): SGHTA, FQGNSA. CDR3 length: 15 amino acids. Deletions cut 5 bases from V and 3 bases from J, with 14 bases between. The CDR3 region has the DNA TGTGCCAGCAGCCTGACTAGTCAGAGCTACAATGAGCAGTTCTTC. Translating gives CASSLTSQSYNEQFF. Full variable domain (outside the CDR3, taken from reference TRBV7-2 and TRBJ2-1): GAGVSQSPSNKVTEKGKDVELRCDPISGHTALYWYRQSLGQGLEFLIYFQGNSAPDKSGLPSDRFSAERTGGSVSTLTIQRTQQEDSAVYLCASSLTSQSYNEQFFGPGTRLTVL.

V and J are TRBV7-2 and TRBJ1-5; 7 bases align to TRBD1. Germline trimming cut 3 bases from V and 0 bases from J; bases unmatched to any gene: 8. The CDR3 is 17 residues long. From germline, CDR1 is SGHTA and CDR2 FQGNSA. The CDR3 loop is CASSLEQGSYSNQPQHF. CDR3 DNA sequence: TGTGCCAGCAGCTTGGAACAGGGGTCTTATAGCAATCAGCCCCAGCATTTT.

This clone was seen a handful of times. The V call is TRBV5-1, the J call TRBJ1-2, with TRBD1 matching over 7 bases. This CDR3 is built from 16 residues. CDR1 SGHRS and CDR2 YFSETQ come from the germline V gene. Trimming cost V 4 bases and J 4 bases; bases outside gene matches: 13. The CDR3 loop reads CASSLGTDFLSYGYTF. For the CDR3, the DNA is TGCGCCAGCAGCCTCGGGACAGACTTTCTAAGCTATGGCTACACCTTC.

The chain recombines TRBV11-2 with TRBJ2-7; D call uncertain. The V and J ends lost 5 bases and 9 bases respectively, with 20 bases between them. The germline V gene encodes CDR1 SGHAT and CDR2 FQNNGV. CDR3 length: 14 residues. CDR3 protein: CASSQRTFGKGQYF. DNA for the CDR3: TGTGCCAGCAGCCAAAGAACGTTTGGAAAGGGGCAGTACTTC. Supplemented by reference TRBV11-2 and TRBJ2-7, the full variable domain reads EAGVAQSPRYKIIEKRQSVAFWCNPISGHATLYWYQQILGQGPKLLIQFQNNGVVDDSQLPKDRFSAERLKGVDSTLKIQPAKLEDSAVYLCASSQRTFGKGQYFGPGTRLTVT.

The chain joins TRBV20-1 to TRBJ2-7; 9 bases fit TRBD1. The CDR3 sequence is 12 residues long. Per germline, CDR1 DFQATT and CDR2 SNEGSKA (reference sequence). Germline trimming cut 3 bases from V and 7 bases from J; bases unmatched to any gene: 4. The CDR3, as DNA: TGCAGTGCTAGTCACAGGGGGCATGAGCAGTACTTC. This codes for CSASHRGHEQYF.

This chain links TRBV19 with TRBJ2-1, with 7 bases identical to TRBD2. Germline lookup yields CDR1 LNHDA and CDR2 SQIVND (reference sequence). The CDR3 sequence is 16 residues long. The V segment lost 7 bases and the J segment 0 bases; nucleotides outside the gene matches: 9. In nucleotides, the CDR3 is TGTGCCAGTACCCAGGCTGCGGGAGTCTCCTACAATGAGCAGTTCTTC. It encodes CASTQAAGVSYNEQFF.

The chain combines TRBV4-2 with TRBJ1-1, with D maybe TRBD1 (5 bases). Germline lookup yields CDR1 LGHNA and CDR2 YNFKEQ. This CDR3 comprises 14 residues. Trimming removed 4 bases at V and 1 base at J, with 10 bases between. The CDR3 DNA reads as TGTGCCAGCAGCCCAAAGACAGCGAACACTGAAGCTTTCTTT. Its protein product is CASSPKTANTEAFF.

The V and J genes are TRBV4-3 and TRBJ2-1, with 11 bases lining up with TRBD2. Germline trimming cut 4 bases from V and 5 bases from J; bases unmatched to any gene: 7. The CDR3 totals 16 residues. Germline values: CDR1 LGHNA, CDR2 YSLEER. Here the CDR3 DNA reads TGCGCCAGCAGCCCTAGACTAGCGGGGTTCAACAATGAGCAGTTCTTC. Translated: CASSPRLAGFNNEQFF.

Concerning this clone itself: Other DNA sequences in this specimen translate into the identical CDR3. The chain recombines TRBV5-1 with TRBJ1-1, with TRBD1 matching over 8 bases. This CDR3 comprises 14 residues. Germline lookup yields CDR1 SGHRS and CDR2 YFSETQ. After removal of 0 bases from V and 6 bases from J, the junction contained 4 bases not matched to a gene. In DNA, the CDR3 is TGCGCCAGCAGCTTGGGCCAGGGGGCCTCTGAAGCTTTCTTT. This translates into CASSLGQGASEAFF.

The CDR3 spells CAWGPLSAGGSEQFF. CDR3 nucleotide sequence: TGTGCCTGGGGCCCTCTAAGCGCTGGGGGAAGTGAGCAGTTCTTC. This chain uses TRBV30 with TRBJ2-1; either TRBD1 or TRBD2 may fit D (5 bases each). The V end was cut by 5 bases, the J end by 9 bases, with 23 bases between. CDR1 is GTSNPN, CDR2 SVGIG, per germline (reference sequence). This CDR3 is 15 amino acids long.

The chain combines TRBV30 with TRBJ1-2, with D perhaps matching TRBD1 (6 bases). The V end lost 3 bases, the J end lost 4 bases, and 15 bases lay between the germline ends. There are 14 residues in the CDR3. Germline loops: CDR1 GTSNPN, CDR2 SVGIG (reference sequence). CDR3 loop: CAWRSRGFSYGYTF. The CDR3 nucleotides read TGTGCCTGGAGGTCGAGGGGGTTTAGCTATGGCTACACCTTC.

The chain combines TRBV23-1 with TRBJ2-6; D is possibly TRBD2 (6 bases). TRBV23-1 is known as an ORF, though its function is uncertain. The CDR3 length is 16 residues. Trimming left V 4 bases short and J 2 bases short, with 12 bases between. The chain's CDR3 is CASSREADTGANVLTF. DNA of the CDR3: TGCGCCAGCAGTCGGGAGGCCGACACTGGGGCCAACGTCCTGACTTTC.

This rearrangement joins TRBV27 to TRBJ2-7; D might be TRBD1 (6 bases). Between the trimmed V and J ends, which lost 8 bases and 2 bases, there was a span of 19 bases. This CDR3 contains 15 residues. Germline assignment: CDR1 MNHEY and CDR2 SMNVEV (reference sequence). The CDR3 coding sequence is TGTGCCAGCGGGACGAGACAGGAACTGACCTACGAGCAGTACTTC. It codes for CASGTRQELTYEQYF.